The clone carrying this T cell receptor beta chain occurred a few times. In germline, CDR1 is MNHEY, CDR2 SVGAGI. Trimming took off 5 bases at V and 14 bases at J, with 12 bases between the two ends. The CDR3 covers 11 residues. Reverse transcribing all isolated RNA meant expressed TCRB transcripts were sequenced. Assay used: immunoSEQ multiplex PCR; TCRdb lists only in-frame clones, some missing. The data show roughly 400,000 clones, with roughly 15% seen just once and roughly 0.017% held by the top ten. This sample was taken from a study of beta chain features in type 1 diabetes. The source is a woman younger than 35 in good health. The chain links TRBV6-5 to TRBJ1-4; the D is unclear. The specimen was naive CD4+ T cells from blood. As DNA, the CDR3 is TGTGCCAGCAGTCGCGGCGGAGTCCTGTTTTTT. Translating it yields CASSRGGVLFF.